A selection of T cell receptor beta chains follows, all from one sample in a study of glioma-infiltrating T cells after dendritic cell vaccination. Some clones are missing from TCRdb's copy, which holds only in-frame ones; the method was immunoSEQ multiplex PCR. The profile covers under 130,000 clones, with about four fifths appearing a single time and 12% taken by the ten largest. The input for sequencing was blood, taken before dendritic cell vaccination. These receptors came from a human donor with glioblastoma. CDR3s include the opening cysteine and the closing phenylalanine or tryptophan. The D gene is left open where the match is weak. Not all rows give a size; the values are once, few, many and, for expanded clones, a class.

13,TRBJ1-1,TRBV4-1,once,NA,CASSQDTMRKAFF,TGCGCCAGCAGCCAAGATACGATGAGGAAAGCTTTCTTT
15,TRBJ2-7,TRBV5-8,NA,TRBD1,CASRARTGPSYEQYF,TGTGCCAGCAGAGCCCGGACAGGTCCCTCCTACGAGCAGTACTTC
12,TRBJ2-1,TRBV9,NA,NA,CASSAPGPEQFF,TGTGCCAGCAGCGCGCCAGGGCCCGAGCAGTTCTTC
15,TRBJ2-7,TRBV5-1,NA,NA,CASGLDRSTTYEQYF,TGCGCCAGCGGCTTGGACCGATCTACCACCTACGAGCAGTACTTC
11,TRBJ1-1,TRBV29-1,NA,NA,CSAYLQIEAFF,TGCAGCGCCTATCTACAGATTGAAGCTTTCTTT
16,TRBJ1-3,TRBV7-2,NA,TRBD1,CASSLNRGSSGNTIYF,TGTGCCAGCAGCTTAAACAGGGGCAGCTCTGGAAACACCATATATTTT
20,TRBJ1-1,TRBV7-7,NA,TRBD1,CASSLAPPPGQASPNTEAFF,TGTGCTAGCAGCTTAGCCCCTCCCCCGGGACAGGCATCTCCGAACACTGAAGCTTTCTTT
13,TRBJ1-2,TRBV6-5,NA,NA,CASSSTGMDGYTF,TGTGCCAGCAGTTCTACAGGGATGGATGGCTACACCTTC
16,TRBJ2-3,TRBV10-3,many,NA,CAISESRYGVKDTQYF,TGTGCCATCAGTGAGTCGAGGTACGGGGTAAAAGATACGCAGTATTTT
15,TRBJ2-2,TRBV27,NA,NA,CASSLWGQNTGELFF,TGTGCCAGCAGTTTATGGGGACAGAACACCGGGGAGCTGTTTTTT
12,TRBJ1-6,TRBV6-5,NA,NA,CAAATGGSPLHF,TGTGCCGCCGCGACGGGGGGATCACCCCTCCACTTT
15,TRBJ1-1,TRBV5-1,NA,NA,CASSLQQGLGTEAFF,TGCGCCAGCAGCCTACAACAGGGTTTGGGCACTGAAGCTTTCTTT
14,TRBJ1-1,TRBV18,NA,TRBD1,CASSRDREEPEAFF,TGTGCCAGCTCTCGGGACAGGGAAGAGCCTGAAGCTTTCTTT
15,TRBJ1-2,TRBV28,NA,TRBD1,CASSYYQGVNYGYTF,TGTGCCAGCAGTTACTACCAGGGGGTTAACTATGGCTACACCTTC
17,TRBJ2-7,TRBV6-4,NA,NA,CASSELRGEEVLYEQYF,TGTGCCAGCAGTGAGCTCAGAGGGGAGGAGGTCTTGTACGAGCAGTACTTC
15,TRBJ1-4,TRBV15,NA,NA,CATSRDLESNEKLFF,TGTGCCACCAGCAGAGATTTGGAGTCTAATGAAAAACTGTTTTTT
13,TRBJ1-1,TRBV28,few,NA,CASRMTWNTEAFF,TGTGCCAGCAGGATGACATGGAACACTGAAGCTTTCTTT
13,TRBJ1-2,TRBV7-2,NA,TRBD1,CASSQGGIDGYTF,TGTGCCAGCAGCCAGGGGGGTATAGATGGCTACACCTTC
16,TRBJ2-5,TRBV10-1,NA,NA,CASSESVGGDGETQYF,TGCGCCAGCAGTGAGTCGGTCGGAGGGGACGGGGAGACCCAGTACTTC
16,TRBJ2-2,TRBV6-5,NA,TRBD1,CASSYSGRGLAGELFF,TGTGCCAGCAGTTACTCTGGCAGGGGGCTGGCCGGGGAGCTGTTTTTT
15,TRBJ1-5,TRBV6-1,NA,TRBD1,CASRADREENQPQHF,TGTGCCAGCAGAGCTGACAGGGAAGAAAATCAGCCCCAGCATTTT
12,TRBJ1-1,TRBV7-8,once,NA,CASSLAITEAFF,TGTGCCAGCAGCTTAGCTATCACTGAAGCTTTCTTT
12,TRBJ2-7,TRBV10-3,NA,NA,CAIRTRQDEQYF,TGTGCCATCAGAACTAGACAGGACGAGCAGTACTTC
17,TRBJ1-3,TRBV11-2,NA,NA,CASSSPTRGISGNTIYF,TGTGCCAGCAGTTCTCCAACCAGAGGGATCTCTGGAAACACCATATATTTT
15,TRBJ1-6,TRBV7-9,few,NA,CASSLGEGSNSPLHF,TGTGCCAGCAGCCTCGGAGAGGGATCTAATTCACCCCTCCACTTT
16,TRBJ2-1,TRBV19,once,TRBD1,CASSIRQGRSYNEQFF,TGTGCCAGTAGTATAAGACAGGGGCGCTCCTACAATGAGCAGTTCTTC
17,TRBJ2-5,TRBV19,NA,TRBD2,CASREGLAGGRQETQYF,TGTGCCAGTAGGGAGGGACTAGCGGGGGGGCGGCAAGAGACCCAGTACTTC
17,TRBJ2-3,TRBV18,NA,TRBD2,CASSPPRQGLVPDTQYF,TGTGCCAGCTCACCACCGAGGCAGGGACTAGTACCAGATACGCAGTATTTT
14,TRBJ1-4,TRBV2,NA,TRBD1,CASSEAGDSEKLFF,TGTGCCAGCAGTGAAGCAGGGGACAGTGAAAAACTGTTTTTT
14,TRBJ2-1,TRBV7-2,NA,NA,CASSFHGGRNEQFF,TGTGCCAGCAGCTTTCATGGGGGGAGGAATGAGCAGTTCTTC
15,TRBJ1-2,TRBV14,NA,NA,CASSQDPRDKDGYTF,TGTGCCAGCAGCCAGGACCCGAGGGATAAGGATGGCTACACCTTC
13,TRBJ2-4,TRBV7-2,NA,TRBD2,CASSRAGDNIQYF,TGTGCCAGCAGCAGGGCGGGGGATAACATTCAGTACTTC
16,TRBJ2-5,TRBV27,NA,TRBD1,CASSFYGTGGGETQYF,TGTGCCAGCAGTTTCTACGGCACAGGGGGTGGGGAGACCCAGTACTTC
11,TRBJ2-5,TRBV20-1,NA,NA,CSARPEETQYF,TGCAGTGCTAGACCAGAAGAGACCCAGTACTTC
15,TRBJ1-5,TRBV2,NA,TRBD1,CASTPGQGLFQPQHF,TGTGCCAGCACCCCGGGACAGGGTCTTTTTCAGCCCCAGCATTTT
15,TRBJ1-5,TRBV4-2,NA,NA,CASSQLASARDTQHF,TGTGCCAGCAGCCAACTCGCCAGTGCCCGGGATACCCAGCATTTT
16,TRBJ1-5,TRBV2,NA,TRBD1,CASSETGTGVNQPQHF,TGTGCCAGCAGCGAGACCGGGACAGGGGTCAATCAGCCCCAGCATTTT
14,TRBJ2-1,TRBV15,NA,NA,CATSSGSSYNEQFF,TGTGCCACCAGTTCAGGGTCTTCCTACAATGAGCAGTTCTTC
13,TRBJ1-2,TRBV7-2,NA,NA,CASSPDRSYGYTF,TGTGCCAGCAGCCCCGACAGGTCGTATGGCTACACCTTC
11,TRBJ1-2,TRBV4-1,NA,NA,CASSQTGFYTF,TGCGCCAGCAGCCAAACAGGTTTTTACACCTTC
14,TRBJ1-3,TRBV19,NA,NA,CASSISSSGNTIYF,TGTGCCAGTAGTATAAGTAGCTCTGGAAACACCATATATTTT
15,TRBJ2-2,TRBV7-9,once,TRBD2,CASSLGLAFPGELFF,TGTGCCAGCAGCTTAGGACTAGCGTTCCCCGGGGAGCTGTTTTTT
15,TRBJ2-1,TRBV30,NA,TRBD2,CAWGRLAGLNNEQFF,TGTGCCTGGGGACGACTAGCGGGGTTAAACAATGAGCAGTTCTTC
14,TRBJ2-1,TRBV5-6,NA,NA,CASNPTGGYNEQFF,TGTGCCAGCAACCCGACGGGTGGTTACAATGAGCAGTTCTTC
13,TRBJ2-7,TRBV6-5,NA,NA,CASSLRTAYEQYF,TGTGCCAGCAGTCTAAGGACAGCGTACGAGCAGTACTTC
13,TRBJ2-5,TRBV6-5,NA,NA,CASSLSTVKTQYF,TGTGCCAGCAGCCTGAGCACCGTGAAGACCCAGTACTTC
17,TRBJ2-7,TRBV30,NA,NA,CAWSIPGLRDTSYEQYF,TGTGCCTGGAGTATCCCAGGGTTACGGGACACCTCCTACGAGCAGTACTTC
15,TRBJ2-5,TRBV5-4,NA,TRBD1,CASTSDRGSGQTQYF,TGTGCCAGCACCTCGGACAGGGGGTCGGGGCAGACCCAGTACTTC
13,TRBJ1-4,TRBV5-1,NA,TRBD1,CASGQDSNEKLFF,TGCGCCAGCGGACAGGATTCTAATGAAAAACTGTTTTTT
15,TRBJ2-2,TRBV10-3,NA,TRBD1,CAISGQGLGTGELFF,TGTGCCATCAGCGGACAGGGACTCGGCACCGGGGAGCTGTTTTTT
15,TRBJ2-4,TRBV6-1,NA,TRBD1,CASSDWGGQGNIQYF,TGTGCCAGCAGTGATTGGGGAGGACAGGGCAACATTCAGTACTTC
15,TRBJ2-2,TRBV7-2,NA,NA,CASSLFSPGTGELFF,TGTGCCAGCAGCTTATTTAGCCCGGGGACCGGGGAGCTGTTTTTT
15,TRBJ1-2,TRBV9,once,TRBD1,CASSVRGQGLWGYTF,TGTGCCAGCAGCGTTCGGGGACAGGGGCTATGGGGCTACACCTTC